Each of the 22 T cell receptor beta chains below was sequenced from the same sample in a study. Tregs were sorted as CD4+CD25+CD127-/low cells. Each CDR3 protein is one row after TCRdb ran MiXCR on the 5' RACE reads. The sample contains over 45,000 distinct CDR3 sequences, roughly 25% of which appear only once. The sequenced material came from tumor-infiltrating Tregs sorted from the breast tumor. These receptors all stem from a female donor with breast cancer.

This clonotype was picked up many times. The chain combines TRBV6-5 with TRBJ1-1, with D unclear. From germline, CDR1 is MNHEY and CDR2 SVGAGI. This CDR3 is built from 13 residues. V was clipped by 6 bases and J by 4 bases, with 12 bases between them. CDR3 sequence reads: CASSPRRITEAFF. The CDR3 DNA reads TGTGCCAGCAGCCCGAGACGAATCACTGAAGCTTTCTTT.

The chain links TRBV4-3 to TRBJ2-1, with D unclear. Germline CDR1 and CDR2: LGHNA and YSLEER. CDR3 length: 15 residues. The V gene lost 0 bases and the J gene lost 1 base, with 7 bases spanning the gap. CDR3 in DNA: TGCGCCAGCAGCCAAGATCCCAGGTCCTACAATGAGCAGTTCTTC. Protein product: CASSQDPRSYNEQFF.

This clonotype was seen ten or more times. The chain carries TRBV20-1 and TRBJ2-7; the D is unclear. This CDR3 is 13 amino acids long. Germline CDR1 reads DFQATT; CDR2 reads SNEGSKA (reference sequence). The V gene lost 2 bases and the J gene lost 4 bases, with 12 bases spanning the gap. This chain's CDR3 is CSARRGVGYEQYF. CDR3 bases: TGCAGTGCTAGACGAGGAGTGGGGTACGAGCAGTACTTC.

The CDR3 nucleotides are TGCAGCGTTGAACGGACAGGTGGCCCCTCTGGGGAGCAGTACTTC. Amino acid sequence: CSVERTGGPSGEQYF. V usage is TRBV29-1 and J usage is TRBJ2-7; 7 bases align to TRBD1. Germline V CDR1 and CDR2: SQVTM, ANQGSEA. The ends lost 2 bases at V and 7 bases at J; junction bases unmatched: 14. The CDR3 runs to 15 residues.

This clonotype showed up just a few times. The gene calls are TRBV20-1 and TRBJ2-3; D could derive from TRBD1 or TRBD2 (5 bases each). Germline V gives CDR1 DFQATT, CDR2 SNEGSKA (reference sequence). Trimming stripped 0 bases from V and 1 base from J, with 8 bases between. This CDR3 has 14 residues. CDR3 amino acids: CSAREGTGTDTQYF. CDR3 nucleotide sequence: TGCAGTGCTAGAGAGGGGACGGGCACAGATACGCAGTATTTT.

The V call is TRBV5-1, the J call TRBJ2-3, with 12 positions matching TRBD2. The V gene's germline CDR1 is SGHRS and CDR2 YFSETQ. V gave up 9 bases and J gave up 2 bases; unmatched junction bases: 10. The CDR3 is 16 residues long. DNA for the CDR3: TGCGCCACCTCACTAGCGGGGGGCTGGGACACAGATACGCAGTATTTT. Protein: CATSLAGGWDTDTQYF.

This clonotype was recorded many times. The chain uses TRBV7-9 and TRBJ1-2; the D gene is possibly TRBD1 (5 bases). This CDR3 contains 14 residues. Trimming cost V 2 bases and J 8 bases, with 15 bases left between them. CDR1 and CDR2 from the germline V gene are SEHNR and FQNEAQ (reference sequence). CDR3 sequence: CASSLSAGRGGYTF. The CDR3 bases are TGTGCCAGCAGCTTAAGCGCAGGGCGGGGCGGCTACACCTTC.

A word on this clonotype: Its ends do not fully match the called genes, so a read error is possible. CDR3 amino acids: CASGQAGTSGRNEQFF. Written as DNA, the CDR3 is TGTGCCAGCGGCCAAGCCGGGACTAGCGGGAGAAATGAGCAGTTCTTC. This chain joins TRBV4-2 and TRBJ2-1; 14 nucleotides agree with TRBD2. Germline CDR1 and CDR2: LGHNA and YNFKEQ. The CDR3 extends over 16 amino acids.

The chain is built from TRBV4-1 and TRBJ1-1; TRBD1 is a possible D gene (6 bases). Trimming removed 4 bases from V and 2 bases from J, with 8 bases in between. This CDR3 has 13 residues. CDR1 is MGHRA, CDR2 YSYEKL, per germline. The CDR3 DNA reads TGCGCCAGCAGCCCCAGGGGTAACACTGAAGCTTTCTTT. Amino acid sequence: CASSPRGNTEAFF.

This chain connects TRBV18 to TRBJ2-3; tentative D call: TRBD1 (5 bases). Germline lookup yields CDR1 KGHSH and CDR2 LQKENI. CDR3 size: 16 residues. The V end was cut by 2 bases, the J end by 0 bases, with 12 bases between. The CDR3 spells CASSPATAASTDTQYF. CDR3 bases: TGTGCCAGCTCACCAGCGACAGCCGCAAGCACAGATACGCAGTATTTT.

Note on this clonotype: This clone may be a read error of a much larger clone one base away. The rearrangement joins TRBV24-1 to TRBJ2-7; D might be TRBD1 (6 bases). This CDR3 has 14 amino acids. Germline loops: CDR1 KGHDR, CDR2 SFDVKD. The CDR3 reads CTTSDHYKTGEQYF. The CDR3 nucleotides are TGTACCACCAGTGACCACTATAAGACAGGCGAGCAGTACTTC.

This clonotype appeared a few times. This sequence joins TRBV24-1 and TRBJ2-1, with 8 bases identical to TRBD2. CDR1 and CDR2 (germline): KGHDR, SFDVKD. This CDR3 spans 16 amino acids. The trim removed 0 bases at V and 4 bases at J, leaving 4 bases unmatched. The chain's CDR3 is CATSDLEASGYNEQFF. The DNA for the CDR3 is TGTGCCACCAGTGATTTGGAGGCTAGCGGGTACAATGAGCAGTTCTTC.

J is TRBJ2-7 and V is TRBV6-1; TRBD1 matches at 7 bases. V dropped 7 bases and J dropped 1; count of bases not matched to a gene: 7. The CDR3 length is 14 residues. CDR1 MNHNS and CDR2 SASEGT come from the germline V gene. The CDR3 is CASTIYRGSYEQYF. CDR3 nucleotides: TGTGCCAGCACAATTTACAGGGGTTCCTACGAGCAGTACTTC.

About this clonotype: At one end, the junction sequence differs from germline, possibly due to a read error. The chain links TRBV3-1 to TRBJ1-1; D unresolved. The CDR3 is 15 residues long. Germline CDR1 and CDR2: LGHDT and YNNKEL (reference sequence). The chain's CDR3 is CAGSLRLAMNTEAFF. As DNA, the CDR3 is TGTGCCGGCAGCCTCCGCCTCGCCATGAACACTGAAGCTTTCTTT.

The V and J genes are TRBV5-1 and TRBJ2-7; perhaps TRBD2 as D (6 bases). Germline CDR1 reads SGHRS; CDR2 reads YFSETQ. The CDR3 extends over 16 amino acids. The ends were cut back, 5 bases at V and 2 bases at J, with 20 bases in the middle. The CDR3 loop reads CASSLHPGLATYEQYF. CDR3 coding DNA: TGCGCCAGCAGTTTGCATCCGGGACTGGCTACCTACGAGCAGTACTTC.

The chain joins TRBV20-1 to TRBJ2-5, with D perhaps TRBD2 (6 bases). This CDR3 contains 14 residues. CDR1 is DFQATT and CDR2 is SNEGSKA in the germline V gene (reference sequence). V was clipped by 6 bases and J by 2 bases, with 16 bases between them. Here the CDR3 DNA reads TGCAGTGCCCTGAGTCGGCGGGGACAAGAGACCCAGTACTTC. Translation gives CSALSRRGQETQYF.

The J gene is TRBJ2-2, the V gene TRBV5-1, with TRBD1 identical over 7 bases. Trimming cost V 4 bases and J 4 bases; bases outside gene matches: 7. The CDR3 sequence is 15 residues long. Germline loops: CDR1 SGHRS, CDR2 YFSETQ. CDR3 residues: CASSPGQVPTGELFF. The CDR3 bases are TGCGCCAGCAGCCCCGGACAGGTCCCCACCGGGGAGCTGTTTTTT.

This clonotype turned up a few times. The rearrangement uses TRBV5-1 and TRBJ1-1; D remains ambiguous. Germline CDR1 reads SGHRS; CDR2 reads YFSETQ. The CDR3 sequence is 13 residues long. V gave up 2 bases and J gave up 4 bases, with 9 bases separating them. The CDR3 loop is CASSLGSPTEAFF. The CDR3 DNA reads as TGCGCCAGCAGCTTAGGGAGTCCCACTGAAGCTTTCTTT.

This clonotype was picked up a small number of times. The chain carries TRBV25-1 and TRBJ2-2; D remains ambiguous. CDR1 is MGHDK and CDR2 is SYGVNS in the germline V gene. V was clipped by 6 bases and J by 10 bases, with 12 bases between them. The CDR3 runs 12 residues. CDR3 amino acids: CASRGPSVELFF. The CDR3 DNA reads TGTGCCAGCAGAGGCCCCTCGGTGGAGCTGTTTTTT.

This clonotype came up once. A junction boundary mismatches the germline segment, possibly from a read error. The chain has TRBV27 and TRBJ2-3; D is unclear. CDR3 length equals 12 residues. CDR1 MNHEY and CDR2 SMNVEV come from the germline V gene (reference sequence). As DNA, the CDR3 is TGTGTCAGCAGTGCAAATACAGATACGCAGTATTTT. It codes for CVSSANTDTQYF.

This clonotype was recorded a few times. V gene TRBV5-4 combines with J gene TRBJ2-5; perhaps TRBD2 as D (5 bases). The germline gives CDR1 SGHNT, CDR2 YYREEE (reference sequence). Trimming took 4 bases from V and 3 from J, leaving 19 bases between them. CDR3 length: 16 amino acids. CDR3 nucleotide sequence: TGTGCCAGCAGCCGACCAGGACTCTCAATTAAAGAGACCCAGTACTTC. The encoded protein is CASSRPGLSIKETQYF.

V gene TRBV10-2 combines with J gene TRBJ1-2; unclear D gene. The length of the CDR3 is 13 residues. The ends were cut back, 8 bases at V and 1 base at J, with 11 bases in the middle. The germline gives CDR1 WSHSY, CDR2 SAAADI. This CDR3 reads CASSDGINYGYTF. The CDR3 DNA is TGCGCCAGCTCAGATGGGATTAACTATGGCTACACCTTC.